The 9 T cell receptor beta chains below were found in one sample sequenced in a study of blood T cell repertoires in COVID-19. Sequencing used immunoSEQ multiplex PCR; TCRdb keeps in-frame clones, though not all of them. The table shows about 300,000 clones, with approximately 90% occurring only once. The sequencing input was peripheral blood. The origin of the receptors is a young woman with COVID-19, enrolled during active disease.

CDR3 sequence (DNA): TGTGCCAGCAGTTACACCGCGACAACGCCGGAAAAACTGTTTTTT. Its translation is CASSYTATTPEKLFF. J is TRBJ1-4 and V is TRBV6-5; no definite D call. V lost 2 bases to trimming and J lost 8 bases, with 15 bases between them. Germline V gives CDR1 MNHEY, CDR2 SVGAGI. The CDR3 has 15 residues.

The chain joins TRBV5-5 to TRBJ2-5, with 11 bases that match TRBD1. There are 16 residues in the CDR3. The germline CDR1 and CDR2 sequences are SGHKS and YYEKEE (reference sequence). The V gene end was trimmed by 4 bases and the J gene end by 1 base; junction bases not matched to a gene: 6. CDR3 sequence (DNA): TGTGCCAGCAGCCCAACCGGGACAGGGGGCCAAGAGACCCAGTACTTC. The encoded protein is CASSPTGTGGQETQYF.

The V call is TRBV18, the J call TRBJ1-2, with D unclear. Trimming stripped 3 bases from V and 1 base from J, with 12 bases between. The V gene's germline CDR1 is KGHSH and CDR2 LQKENI. The CDR3 is 15 residues long. This CDR3 is CASSPVNNRNYGYTF. The CDR3 DNA sequence: TGTGCCAGCTCACCGGTGAACAACCGTAACTATGGCTACACCTTC.

The chain joins TRBV6-6 to TRBJ1-1; unclear D gene. The germline CDR1 and CDR2 sequences are MNHNY and SVGAGI (reference sequence). This CDR3 is 15 amino acids long. Deletions cut 6 bases from V and 0 bases from J, with 14 bases between. The CDR3 loop reads CASSTGRTVNTEAFF. The CDR3 DNA sequence: TGTGCCAGCAGCACCGGACGGACTGTGAACACTGAAGCTTTCTTT.

This chain joins TRBV3-1 (or the pseudogene TRBV3-2) and TRBJ2-2; maybe TRBD2 (5 bases). Trimming removed 0 bases from V and 1 base from J, with 9 bases in between. This CDR3 is built from 16 residues. From germline, CDR1 is LGHDT and CDR2 YNNKEL (reference sequence). The CDR3 DNA reads as TGTGCCAGCAGCCAAGAGTGGAGGCAGAACACCGGGGAGCTGTTTTTT. Its translation: CASSQEWRQNTGELFF.

The chain employs TRBV28 and TRBJ1-2; TRBD1 is a possible D gene (5 bases). Trimming took off 7 bases at V and 4 bases at J, with 19 bases between the two ends. Per the germline V gene, CDR1 is MDHEN and CDR2 is SYDVKM. The CDR3 loop spans 15 amino acids. CDR3 sequence: CASTPRGGLGYGYTF. The CDR3 bases are TGTGCCAGCACCCCAAGGGGTGGACTAGGCTATGGCTACACCTTC.

In its sample, this clone was seen a few times. The chain uses TRBV30 and TRBJ2-7; D is perhaps TRBD2 (5 bases). CDR1 is GTSNPN and CDR2 is SVGIG in the germline V gene (reference sequence). The V end was cut by 3 bases, the J end by 3 bases, with 18 bases between. CDR3 length equals 15 residues. CDR3 nucleotide sequence: TGTGCCTGGAGCGGGGAGAATGTAGGAATCTACGAGCAGTACTTC. It specifies CAWSGENVGIYEQYF.

J is TRBJ2-3 and V is TRBV30; maybe TRBD1 (6 bases). This CDR3 contains 15 residues. CDR1 GTSNPN and CDR2 SVGIG come from the germline V gene (reference sequence). Trimming pared 1 base from V and 0 bases from J, leaving 11 bases between. The CDR3 nucleotides read TGTGCCTGGAGTGAGAGACAGGCAAGCACAGATACGCAGTATTTT. This sequence encodes CAWSERQASTDTQYF. The variable domain in full, with the rest retrieved from reference TRBV30 and TRBJ2-3, is SQTIHQWPATLVQPVGSPLSLECTVEGTSNPNLYWYRQAAGRGLQLLFYSVGIGQISSEVPQNLSASRPQDRQFILSSKKLLLSDSGFYLCAWSERQASTDTQYFGPGTRLTVL.

The gene calls are TRBV2 and TRBJ1-2, with 7 positions matching TRBD1. The CDR3 has 13 amino acids. Germline V gives CDR1 SNHLY, CDR2 FYNNEI. V shed 7 bases and J 4 bases; nucleotides not matched to a gene: 6. CDR3 amino acids: CASTRDSPYGYTF. The CDR3 coding sequence is TGTGCCAGCACCCGGGACAGTCCCTATGGCTACACCTTC.